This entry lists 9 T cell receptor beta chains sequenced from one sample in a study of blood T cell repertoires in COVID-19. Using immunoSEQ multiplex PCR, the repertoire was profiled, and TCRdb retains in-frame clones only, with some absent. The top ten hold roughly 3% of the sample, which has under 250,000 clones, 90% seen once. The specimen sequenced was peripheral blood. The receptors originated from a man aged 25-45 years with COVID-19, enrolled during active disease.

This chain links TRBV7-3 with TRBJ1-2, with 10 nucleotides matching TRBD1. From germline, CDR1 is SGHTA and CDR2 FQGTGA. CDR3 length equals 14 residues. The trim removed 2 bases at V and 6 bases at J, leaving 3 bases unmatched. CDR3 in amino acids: CASSLDRGLDGYTF. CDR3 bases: TGTGCCAGCAGCTTAGACAGGGGGCTGGATGGCTACACCTTC.

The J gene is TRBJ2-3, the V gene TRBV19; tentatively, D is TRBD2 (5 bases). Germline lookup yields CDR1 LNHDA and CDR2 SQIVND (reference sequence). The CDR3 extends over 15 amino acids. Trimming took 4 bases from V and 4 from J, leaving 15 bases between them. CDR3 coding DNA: TGTGCCAGTAGTAGTACTAGTCTTGGCCCAGATACGCAGTATTTT. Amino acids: CASSSTSLGPDTQYF.

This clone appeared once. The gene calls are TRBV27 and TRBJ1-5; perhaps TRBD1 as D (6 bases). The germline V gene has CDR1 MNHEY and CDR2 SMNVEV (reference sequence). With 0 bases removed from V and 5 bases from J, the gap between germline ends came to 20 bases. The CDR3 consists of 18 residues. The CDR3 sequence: CASSLSYPRTDYYQPQHF. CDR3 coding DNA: TGTGCCAGCAGTTTATCATACCCGAGGACAGATTACTATCAGCCCCAGCATTTT.

DNA for the CDR3: TGCGCCAGCAGCCGAGAAATTCTAGCGGGGGGCCATCGGAATGAGCAGTTCTTC. It encodes CASSREILAGGHRNEQFF. The chain employs TRBV4-3 and TRBJ2-1; 11 nucleotides line up with TRBD2. The CDR3 has 18 amino acids. After removal of 4 bases from V and 7 bases from J, the junction contained 15 bases not matched to a gene. The germline V gene encodes CDR1 LGHNA and CDR2 YSLEER.

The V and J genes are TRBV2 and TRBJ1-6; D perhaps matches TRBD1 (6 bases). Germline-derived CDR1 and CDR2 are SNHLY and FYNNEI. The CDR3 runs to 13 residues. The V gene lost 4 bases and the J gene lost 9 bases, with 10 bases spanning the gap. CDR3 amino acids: CASSGQESSPLHF. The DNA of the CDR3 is TGTGCCAGCAGTGGACAGGAGAGTTCACCCCTCCACTTT.

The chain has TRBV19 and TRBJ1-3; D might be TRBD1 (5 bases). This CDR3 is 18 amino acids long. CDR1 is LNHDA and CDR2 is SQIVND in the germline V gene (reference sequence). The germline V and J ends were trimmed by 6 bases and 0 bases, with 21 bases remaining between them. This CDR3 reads CASSRGDFPTYSGNTIYF. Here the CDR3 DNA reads TGTGCCAGTAGCCGGGGGGACTTCCCTACCTACTCTGGAAACACCATATATTTT.

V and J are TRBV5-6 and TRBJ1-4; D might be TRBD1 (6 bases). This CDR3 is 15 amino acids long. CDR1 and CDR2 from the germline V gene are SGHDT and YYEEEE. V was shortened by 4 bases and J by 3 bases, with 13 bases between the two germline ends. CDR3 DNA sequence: TGTGCCAGCAGCCAGGGGACCGGCGCTAATGAAAAACTGTTTTTT. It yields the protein CASSQGTGANEKLFF.

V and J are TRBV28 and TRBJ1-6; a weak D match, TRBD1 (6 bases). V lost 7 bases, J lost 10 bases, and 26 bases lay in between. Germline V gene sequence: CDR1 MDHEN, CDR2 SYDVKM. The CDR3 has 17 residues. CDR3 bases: TGTGCCAGCACCTTAATAGGGGGGGGGATAGGGAGCTCACCCCTCCACTTT. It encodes CASTLIGGGIGSSPLHF.

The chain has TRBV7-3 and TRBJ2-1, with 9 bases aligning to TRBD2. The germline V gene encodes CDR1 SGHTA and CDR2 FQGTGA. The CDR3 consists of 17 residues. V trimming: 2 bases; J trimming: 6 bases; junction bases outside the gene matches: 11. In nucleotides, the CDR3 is TGTGCCAGCAGCTTAGGGGCCTGGCGGGAGGGTCGCAATGAGCAGTTCTTC. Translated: CASSLGAWREGRNEQFF.